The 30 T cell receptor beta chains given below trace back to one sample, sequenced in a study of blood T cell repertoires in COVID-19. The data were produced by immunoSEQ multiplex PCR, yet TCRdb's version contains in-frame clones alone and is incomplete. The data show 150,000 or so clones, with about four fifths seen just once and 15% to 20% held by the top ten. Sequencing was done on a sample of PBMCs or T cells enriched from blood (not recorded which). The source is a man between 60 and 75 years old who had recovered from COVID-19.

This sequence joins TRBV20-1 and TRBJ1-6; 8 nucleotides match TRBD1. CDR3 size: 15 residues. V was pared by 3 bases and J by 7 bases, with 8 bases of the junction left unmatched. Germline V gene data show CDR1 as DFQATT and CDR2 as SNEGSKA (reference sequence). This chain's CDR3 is CSASSGQVANSPLHF. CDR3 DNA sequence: TGCAGTGCTAGTTCGGGACAGGTGGCGAATTCACCCCTCCACTTT.

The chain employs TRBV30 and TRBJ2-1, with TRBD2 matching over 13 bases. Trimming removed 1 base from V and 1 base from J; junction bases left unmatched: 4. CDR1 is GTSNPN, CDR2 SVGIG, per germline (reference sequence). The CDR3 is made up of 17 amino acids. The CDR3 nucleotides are TGTGCCTGGAGTGGGACTAGCGGGGGATCTTCCTACAATGAGCAGTTCTTC. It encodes CAWSGTSGGSSYNEQFF.

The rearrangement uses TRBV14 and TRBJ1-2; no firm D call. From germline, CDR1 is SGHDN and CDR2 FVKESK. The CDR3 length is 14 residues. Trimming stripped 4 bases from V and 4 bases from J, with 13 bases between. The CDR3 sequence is CASSPGRVGYGYTF. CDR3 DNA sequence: TGTGCCAGCAGCCCGGGTCGAGTCGGCTATGGCTACACCTTC.

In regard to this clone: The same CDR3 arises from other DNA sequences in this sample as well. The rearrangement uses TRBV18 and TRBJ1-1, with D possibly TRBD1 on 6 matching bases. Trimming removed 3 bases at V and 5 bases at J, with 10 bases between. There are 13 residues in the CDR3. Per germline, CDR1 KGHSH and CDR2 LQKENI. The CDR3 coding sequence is TGTGCCAGCTCACCGGCAGGGGTTACTGAAGCTTTCTTT. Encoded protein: CASSPAGVTEAFF.

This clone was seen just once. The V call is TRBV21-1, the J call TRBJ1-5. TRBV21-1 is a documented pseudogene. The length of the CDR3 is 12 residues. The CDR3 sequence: CAVRGSNQPQHF. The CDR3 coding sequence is TGTGCCGTCCGGGGGTCAAATCAGCCCCAGCATTTT.

DNA of the CDR3: TGTGCCAGCAGCTTAGCCGGCGGGGAGCTGTTTTTT. As protein: CASSLAGGELFF. The chain combines TRBV7-8 with TRBJ2-2; D is uncertain. The CDR3 covers 12 residues. V was trimmed by 0 bases and J by 7 bases, leaving 3 bases between them. In germline, CDR1 is SGHVS, CDR2 FQNEAQ.

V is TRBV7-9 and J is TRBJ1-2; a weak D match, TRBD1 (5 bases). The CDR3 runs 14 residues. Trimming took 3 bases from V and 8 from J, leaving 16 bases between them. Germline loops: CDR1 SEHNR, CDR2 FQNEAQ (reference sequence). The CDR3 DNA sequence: TGTGCCAGCAGCTTTCAGGGCGGGGGACGGGGCTACACCTTC. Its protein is CASSFQGGGRGYTF.

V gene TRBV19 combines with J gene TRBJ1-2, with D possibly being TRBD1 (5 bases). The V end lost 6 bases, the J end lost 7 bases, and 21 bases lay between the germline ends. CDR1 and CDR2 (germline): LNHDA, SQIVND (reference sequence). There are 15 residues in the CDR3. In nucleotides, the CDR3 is TGTGCCAGTAGAGTAGGGGCGGAACTATCTTCTGGCTACACCTTC. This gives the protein CASRVGAELSSGYTF. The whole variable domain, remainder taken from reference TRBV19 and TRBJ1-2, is DGGITQSPKYLFRKEGQNVTLSCEQNLNHDAMYWYRQDPGQGLRLIYYSQIVNDFQKGDIAEGYSVSREKKESFPLTVTSAQKNPTAFYLCASRVGAELSSGYTFGSGTRLTVV.

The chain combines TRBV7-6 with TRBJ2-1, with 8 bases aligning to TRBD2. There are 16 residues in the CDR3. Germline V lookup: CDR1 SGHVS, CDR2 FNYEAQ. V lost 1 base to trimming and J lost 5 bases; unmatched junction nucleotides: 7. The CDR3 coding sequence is TGTGCCAGCAGCTTAGTGCGGGGGGCCGGGAACAATGAGCAGTTCTTC. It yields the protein CASSLVRGAGNNEQFF.

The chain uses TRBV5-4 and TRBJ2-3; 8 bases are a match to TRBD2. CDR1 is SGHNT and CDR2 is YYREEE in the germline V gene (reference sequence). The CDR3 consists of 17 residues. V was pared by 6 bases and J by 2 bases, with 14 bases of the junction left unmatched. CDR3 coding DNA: TGTGCCAGCAACCGGGGGGGGCCCACCGCAACCACAGATACGCAGTATTTT. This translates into CASNRGGPTATTDTQYF.

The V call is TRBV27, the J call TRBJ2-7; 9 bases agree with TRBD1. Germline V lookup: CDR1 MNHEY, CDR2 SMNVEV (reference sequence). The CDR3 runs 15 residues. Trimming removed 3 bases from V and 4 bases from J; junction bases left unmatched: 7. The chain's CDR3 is CASSLTGQGMYEQYF. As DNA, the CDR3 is TGTGCCAGCAGTTTGACGGGACAGGGCATGTACGAGCAGTACTTC.

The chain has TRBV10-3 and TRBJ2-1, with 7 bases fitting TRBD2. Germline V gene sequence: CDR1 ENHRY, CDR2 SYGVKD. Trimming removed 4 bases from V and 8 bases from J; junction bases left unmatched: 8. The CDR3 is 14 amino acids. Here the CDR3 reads CAISGLADKYEQFF. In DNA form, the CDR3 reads TGTGCCATCAGTGGACTAGCAGACAAGTATGAGCAGTTCTTC.

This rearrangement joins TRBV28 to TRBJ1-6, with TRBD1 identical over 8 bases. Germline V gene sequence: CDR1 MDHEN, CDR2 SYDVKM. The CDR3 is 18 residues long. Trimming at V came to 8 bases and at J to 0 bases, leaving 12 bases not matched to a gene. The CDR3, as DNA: TGTGCCAGCCGCCCCCGGGACAGGCAGAGCTCCTATAATTCACCCCTCCACTTT. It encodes CASRPRDRQSSYNSPLHF. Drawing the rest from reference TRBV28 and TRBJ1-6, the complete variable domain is DVKVTQSSRYLVKRTGEKVFLECVQDMDHENMFWYRQDPGLGLRLIYFSYDVKMKEKGDIPEGYSVSREKKERFSLILESASTNQTSMYLCASRPRDRQSSYNSPLHFGNGTRLTVT.

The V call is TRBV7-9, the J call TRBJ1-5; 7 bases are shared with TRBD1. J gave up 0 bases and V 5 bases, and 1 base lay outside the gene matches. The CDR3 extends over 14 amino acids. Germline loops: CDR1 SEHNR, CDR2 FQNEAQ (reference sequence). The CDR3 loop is CASSQGDSNQPQHF. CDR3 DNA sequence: TGTGCCAGCAGCCAGGGGGATAGCAATCAGCCCCAGCATTTT.

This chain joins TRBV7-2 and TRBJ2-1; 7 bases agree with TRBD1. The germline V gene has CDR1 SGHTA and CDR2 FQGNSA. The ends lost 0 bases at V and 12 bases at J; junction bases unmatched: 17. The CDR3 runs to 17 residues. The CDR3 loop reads CASSLALKIGRQGLQFF. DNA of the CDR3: TGTGCCAGCAGCTTAGCGCTAAAGATAGGTAGACAGGGTCTGCAGTTCTTC. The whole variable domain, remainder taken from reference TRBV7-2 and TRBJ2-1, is GAGVSQSPSNKVTEKGKDVELRCDPISGHTALYWYRQSLGQGLEFLIYFQGNSAPDKSGLPSDRFSAERTGGSVSTLTIQRTQQEDSAVYLCASSLALKIGRQGLQFFGPGTRLTVL.

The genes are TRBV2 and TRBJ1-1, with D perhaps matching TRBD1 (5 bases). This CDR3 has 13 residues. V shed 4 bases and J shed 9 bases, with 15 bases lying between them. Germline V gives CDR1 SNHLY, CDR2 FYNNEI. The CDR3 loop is CASSAKGAGQAFF. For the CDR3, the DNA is TGTGCCAGCAGTGCCAAAGGGGCAGGACAAGCTTTCTTT.

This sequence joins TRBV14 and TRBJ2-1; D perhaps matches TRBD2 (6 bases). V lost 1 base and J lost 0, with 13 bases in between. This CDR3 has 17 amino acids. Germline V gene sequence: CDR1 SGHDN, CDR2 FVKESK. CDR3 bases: TGTGCCAGCAGCCAAGGACGAGGAGGGGACTCCTACAATGAGCAGTTCTTC. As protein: CASSQGRGGDSYNEQFF.

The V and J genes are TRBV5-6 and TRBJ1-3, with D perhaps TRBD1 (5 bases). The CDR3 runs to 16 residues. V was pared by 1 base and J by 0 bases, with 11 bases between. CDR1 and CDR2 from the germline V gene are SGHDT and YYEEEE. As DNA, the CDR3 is TGTGCCAGCAGCTTGACCCGGGACTTCTCTGGAAACACCATATATTTT. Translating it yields CASSLTRDFSGNTIYF.

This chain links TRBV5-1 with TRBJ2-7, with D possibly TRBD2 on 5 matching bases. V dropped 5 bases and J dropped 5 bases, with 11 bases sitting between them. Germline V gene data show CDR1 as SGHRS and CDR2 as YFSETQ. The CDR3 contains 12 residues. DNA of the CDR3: TGCGCCAGCAGTATACACGGGGACGAGCAGTACTTC. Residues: CASSIHGDEQYF.

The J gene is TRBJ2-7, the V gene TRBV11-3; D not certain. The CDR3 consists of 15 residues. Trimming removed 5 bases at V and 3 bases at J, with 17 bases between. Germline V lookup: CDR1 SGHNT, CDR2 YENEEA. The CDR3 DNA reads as TGTGCCAGCAGCACGGGTCTCACCGGATTCTACGAGCAGTACTTC. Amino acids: CASSTGLTGFYEQYF.

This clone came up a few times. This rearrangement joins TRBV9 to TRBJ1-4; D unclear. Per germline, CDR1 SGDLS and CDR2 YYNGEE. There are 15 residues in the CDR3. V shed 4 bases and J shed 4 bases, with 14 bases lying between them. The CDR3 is CASSTRSADNEKLFF. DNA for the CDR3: TGTGCCAGCAGCACCCGTAGCGCAGATAATGAAAAACTGTTTTTT.

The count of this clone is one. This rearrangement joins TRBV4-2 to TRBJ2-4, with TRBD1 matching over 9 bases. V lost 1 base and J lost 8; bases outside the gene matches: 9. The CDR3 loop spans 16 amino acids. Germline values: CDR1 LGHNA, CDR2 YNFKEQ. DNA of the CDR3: TGTGCCAGCAGCCAAGGCGAACAGGGGGCGACGGACATTCAGTACTTC. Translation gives CASSQGEQGATDIQYF.

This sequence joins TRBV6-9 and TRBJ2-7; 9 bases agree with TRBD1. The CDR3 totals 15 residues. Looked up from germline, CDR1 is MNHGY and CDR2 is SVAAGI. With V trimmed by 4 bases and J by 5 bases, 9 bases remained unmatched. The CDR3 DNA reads TGTGCCAGCAGTTTTCACAGGGGGCGACAGGACGAGCAGTACTTC. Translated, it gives CASSFHRGRQDEQYF.

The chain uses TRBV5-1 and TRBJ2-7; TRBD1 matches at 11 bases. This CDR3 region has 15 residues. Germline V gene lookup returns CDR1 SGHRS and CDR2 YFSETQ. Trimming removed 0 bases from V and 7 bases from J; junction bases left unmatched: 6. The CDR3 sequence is CASSLDGQGAREQYF. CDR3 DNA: TGCGCCAGCAGCTTGGATGGACAGGGGGCGAGGGAGCAGTACTTC.

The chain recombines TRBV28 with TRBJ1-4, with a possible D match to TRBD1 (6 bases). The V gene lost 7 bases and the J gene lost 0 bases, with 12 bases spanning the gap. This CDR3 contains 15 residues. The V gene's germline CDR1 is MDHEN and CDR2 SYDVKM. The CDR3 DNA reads TGTGCCAGCAATAGGGGGATGTCAACTAATGAAAAACTGTTTTTT. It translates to CASNRGMSTNEKLFF. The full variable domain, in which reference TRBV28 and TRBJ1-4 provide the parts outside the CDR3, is DVKVTQSSRYLVKRTGEKVFLECVQDMDHENMFWYRQDPGLGLRLIYFSYDVKMKEKGDIPEGYSVSREKKERFSLILESASTNQTSMYLCASNRGMSTNEKLFFGSGTQLSVL.

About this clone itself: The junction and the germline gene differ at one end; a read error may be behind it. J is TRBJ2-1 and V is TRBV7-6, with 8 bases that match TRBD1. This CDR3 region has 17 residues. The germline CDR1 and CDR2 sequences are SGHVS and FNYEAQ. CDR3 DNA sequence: TGTGCCAGCAGGTTAGGCGCAGGACAGGGACGCTATAATGAGCAGTTCTTC. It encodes CASRLGAGQGRYNEQFF.

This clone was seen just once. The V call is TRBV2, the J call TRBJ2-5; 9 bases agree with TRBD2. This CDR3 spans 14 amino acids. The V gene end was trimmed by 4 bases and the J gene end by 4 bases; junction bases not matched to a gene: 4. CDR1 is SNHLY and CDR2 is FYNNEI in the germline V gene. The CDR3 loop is CASSADSGRETQYF. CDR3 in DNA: TGTGCCAGCAGTGCGGATAGCGGGAGAGAGACCCAGTACTTC. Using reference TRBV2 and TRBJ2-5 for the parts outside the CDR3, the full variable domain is EPEVTQTPSHQVTQMGQEVILRCVPISNHLYFYWYRQILGQKVEFLVSFYNNEISEKSEIFDDQFSVERPDGSNFTLKIRSTKLEDSAMYFCASSADSGRETQYFGPGTRLLVL.

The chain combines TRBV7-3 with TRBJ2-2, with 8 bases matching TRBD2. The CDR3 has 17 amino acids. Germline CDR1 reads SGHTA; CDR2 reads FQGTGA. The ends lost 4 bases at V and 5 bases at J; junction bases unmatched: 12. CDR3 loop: CASSSAPGTRGTGELFF. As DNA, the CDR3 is TGTGCCAGCAGCTCTGCCCCCGGGACTAGGGGTACCGGGGAGCTGTTTTTT.

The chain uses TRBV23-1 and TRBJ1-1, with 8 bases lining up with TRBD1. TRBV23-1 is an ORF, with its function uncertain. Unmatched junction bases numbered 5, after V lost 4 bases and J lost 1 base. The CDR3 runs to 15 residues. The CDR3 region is CASSPRTGTNTEAFF. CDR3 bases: TGCGCCAGCAGTCCCAGGACAGGGACGAACACTGAAGCTTTCTTT.

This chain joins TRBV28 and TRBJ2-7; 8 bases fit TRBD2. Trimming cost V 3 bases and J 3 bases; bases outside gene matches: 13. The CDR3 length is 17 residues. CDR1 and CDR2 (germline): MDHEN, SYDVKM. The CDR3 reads CASSFWGGAGLGYEQYF. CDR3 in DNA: TGTGCCAGCAGTTTTTGGGGAGGTGCGGGACTAGGCTACGAGCAGTACTTC.